The present entry profiles one T cell receptor (beta chain) with its context. The data originate from a study of OX40 agonist ivuxolimab in advanced cancers. Patients were ruled out by autoimmune disease history or systemic immunosuppression. Germline CDR1 SGHNT, CDR2 YYREEE (reference sequence). Trimming took 5 bases from V and 0 from J; bases not matched to a gene: 7. This CDR3 is built from 15 residues. Assay used: immunoSEQ multiplex PCR; TCRdb lists only in-frame clones, some missing. The sample carries 60,000 or so clones, roughly 83% recorded once. This clonotype was sampled from an adult with an advanced solid tumor such as melanoma, head and neck, liver or kidney cancer. The rearrangement links TRBV5-4 to TRBJ2-7; TRBD1 aligns across 8 bases. The specimen comprised CD4+ or CD8+ T cells sorted from blood, sampled in a trial of the OX40 agonist ivuxolimab. CDR3 in amino acids: CASSSQTGASYEQYF. As DNA, the CDR3 is TGTGCCAGCAGTTCTCAGACAGGGGCCTCCTACGAGCAGTACTTC.